A single sample is the source of the 29 T cell receptor beta chains below, sequenced in a study of OX40 agonist ivuxolimab in advanced cancers. The library was prepared using the immunoSEQ multiplex PCR assay. TCRdb took over this immuneACCESS table, retaining in-frame rearrangements with V and J assigned. Such tables are incomplete; in checked studies, under half of the missing clones stem from an unresolved V gene, and the remainder is unexplained. The sample table shows some 44,000 clones, and 82% are seen once. Approximately 25% of the sample lies in the top ten. The source was CD4+ or CD8+ T cells sorted from blood, collected in a trial of the OX40 agonist ivuxolimab. The receptors were sampled from an adult with an advanced solid tumor such as melanoma, head and neck, liver or kidney cancer.

The chain employs TRBV15 and TRBJ2-2, with D perhaps TRBD1 (6 bases). The V end was cut by 1 base, the J end by 4 bases, with 13 bases between. The CDR3 loop spans 16 amino acids. From germline, CDR1 is LNHNV and CDR2 YYDKDF (reference sequence). CDR3 region: CATSRGTGPSTGELFF. The CDR3 DNA sequence: TGTGCCACCAGCAGAGGTACAGGGCCCAGCACCGGGGAGCTGTTTTTT.

The rearrangement joins TRBV29-1 to TRBJ2-1; D may match TRBD1 or TRBD2 (5 bases each). Trimming removed 1 base from V and 4 bases from J, with 11 bases in between. CDR1 is SQVTM and CDR2 is ANQGSEA in the germline V gene. The CDR3 has 14 amino acids. CDR3 DNA: TGCAGCGTTGAAGCGTGGGACCGATACAATGAGCAGTTCTTC. This encodes CSVEAWDRYNEQFF.

CDR3 sequence reads: CATTTPRPSYEQYF. The CDR3 bases are TGTGCCACAACAACCCCCAGGCCCTCCTACGAGCAGTACTTC. V and J are TRBV19 and TRBJ2-7; D is unclear. Germline-derived CDR1 and CDR2 are LNHDA and SQIVND (reference sequence). The germline V and J ends were trimmed by 10 bases and 0 bases, with 16 bases remaining between them. The CDR3 is made up of 14 amino acids.

The chain uses TRBV7-6 and TRBJ2-7; unclear D gene. Germline values: CDR1 SGHVS, CDR2 FNYEAQ. The CDR3 sequence is 11 residues long. Deletions cut 5 bases from V and 3 bases from J, with 5 bases between. CDR3: CASSLDYEQYF. The CDR3 nucleotides are TGTGCCAGCAGCCTCGACTACGAGCAGTACTTC.

This chain joins TRBV25-1 and TRBJ1-1; 7 bases map to TRBD1. V lost 3 bases and J lost 1; bases outside the gene matches: 11. The germline V gene encodes CDR1 MGHDK and CDR2 SYGVNS. The CDR3 is 17 amino acids. CDR3 residues: CASSDRDSATRNTEAFF. Here the CDR3 DNA reads TGTGCCAGCAGTGACCGGGACAGCGCGACGAGGAACACTGAAGCTTTCTTT.

The table lists this clone with a count of one. The rearrangement links TRBV7-3 to TRBJ2-3; D may be TRBD1 (6 bases). Germline CDR1 and CDR2: SGHTA and FQGTGA. The CDR3 length is 16 residues. V gave up 1 base and J gave up 1 base, with 12 bases separating them. CDR3 residues: CASSLKQGDGTDTQYF. Here the CDR3 DNA reads TGTGCCAGCAGCTTAAAACAGGGCGACGGCACAGATACGCAGTATTTT.

This clone occurred once. CDR3 sequence: CASSLGTAAEGYTF. DNA of the CDR3: TGTGCCAGCAGTCTCGGGACCGCCGCTGAGGGCTACACCTTC. This sequence joins TRBV6-1 and TRBJ1-2; the D gene is possibly TRBD1 (5 bases). With 5 bases removed from V and 8 bases from J, the gap between germline ends came to 18 bases. The CDR3 consists of 14 residues. CDR1 MNHNS and CDR2 SASEGT come from the germline V gene.

V and J are TRBV4-1 and TRBJ2-2, with 13 bases aligning to TRBD2. Germline CDR1 is MGHRA and CDR2 is YSYEKL. With V trimmed by 3 bases and J by 6 bases, 10 bases remained unmatched. This CDR3 has 18 residues. The DNA of the CDR3 is TGCGCCAGCAGCCAGAGACTAGCGGGGGGCTTCCCGGCCGGGGAGCTGTTTTTT. Translated, it gives CASSQRLAGGFPAGELFF.

The V call is TRBV6-6, the J call TRBJ1-2; TRBD1 is a possible D gene (5 bases). This CDR3 spans 14 amino acids. With 0 bases removed from V and 3 bases from J, the gap between germline ends came to 8 bases. CDR1 and CDR2 (germline): MNHNY, SVGAGI (reference sequence). As DNA, the CDR3 is TGTGCCAGCAGTTACTCGGGCAGGGACTATGGCTACACCTTC. It translates to CASSYSGRDYGYTF.

The rearrangement joins TRBV7-8 to TRBJ1-1; D unresolved. This CDR3 has 14 amino acids. V was pared by 0 bases and J by 1 base, with 6 bases between. Germline assignment: CDR1 SGHVS and CDR2 FQNEAQ. The CDR3 coding sequence is TGTGCCAGCAGCTTAGCTGCGGGGAACACTGAAGCTTTCTTT. Encoded protein: CASSLAAGNTEAFF. Drawing the rest from reference TRBV7-8 and TRBJ1-1, the complete variable domain is GAGVSQSPRYKVAKRGQDVALRCDPISGHVSLFWYQQALGQGPEFLTYFQNEAQLDKSGLPSDRFFAERPEGSVSTLKIQRTQQEDSAVYLCASSLAAGNTEAFFGQGTRLTVV.

This clone was picked up a small number of times. The chain links TRBV28 to TRBJ2-7; D not certain. This CDR3 has 15 amino acids. Between the trimmed V and J ends, which lost 3 bases and 5 bases, there was a span of 17 bases. Germline loops: CDR1 MDHEN, CDR2 SYDVKM. CDR3 bases: TGTGCCAGCAGTTTCGAGGACCGTTACACCCACGAGCAGTACTTC. Protein product: CASSFEDRYTHEQYF.

This chain connects TRBV7-3 to TRBJ2-5, with a possible D match to TRBD2 (6 bases). Germline V gene data show CDR1 as SGHTA and CDR2 as FQGTGA. This CDR3 region has 13 residues. Trimming pared 9 bases from V and 5 bases from J, leaving 16 bases between. This CDR3 is CASNMGLGETQYF. In nucleotides, the CDR3 is TGTGCCAGTAATATGGGACTCGGGGAGACCCAGTACTTC.

This clone was seen once. J is TRBJ2-1 and V is TRBV4-3, with D unclear. Germline loops: CDR1 LGHNA, CDR2 YSLEER. The CDR3 has 13 residues. V was trimmed by 2 bases and J by 2 bases, leaving 4 bases between them. CDR3 sequence: CASSQQPYNEQFF. CDR3 bases: TGCGCCAGCAGCCAACAGCCCTACAATGAGCAGTTCTTC.

This chain joins TRBV7-2 and TRBJ2-7; D not resolved. Germline values: CDR1 SGHTA, CDR2 FQGNSA. V lost 5 bases, J lost 7 bases, and 18 bases lay in between. CDR3 length: 14 amino acids. The CDR3 coding sequence is TGTGCCAGCAGCCCCGGACCGCTTAGTGGAGAGCAGTACTTC. Encoded protein: CASSPGPLSGEQYF.

The genes are TRBV7-3 and TRBJ2-3; 10 bases align to TRBD2. Germline CDR1 is SGHTA and CDR2 is FQGTGA. The CDR3 is 16 residues long. V was pared by 5 bases and J by 0 bases, with 5 bases of the junction left unmatched. The CDR3 DNA sequence: TGTGCCAGCAGCCCGATAGCGGGGGGAAGCACAGATACGCAGTATTTT. It encodes CASSPIAGGSTDTQYF.

The chain is built from TRBV4-3 and TRBJ2-7; 7 positions agree with TRBD1. CDR1 LGHNA and CDR2 YSLEER come from the germline V gene. The CDR3 is made up of 16 amino acids. The V and J ends lost 1 base and 6 bases, in that order; junction bases with no gene match: 12. The CDR3, as DNA: TGCGCCAGCAGCCAAGGTATTTCAGGGGGTAAAGGCGAGCAGTACTTC. Amino acids: CASSQGISGGKGEQYF.

The chain carries TRBV14 and TRBJ1-4; the D gene is possibly TRBD1 (5 bases). The CDR3 is 15 residues long. Trimming took 1 base from V and 3 from J, leaving 9 bases between them. Germline CDR1 and CDR2: SGHDN and FVKESK. CDR3 loop: CASSQVRGANEKLFF. For the CDR3, the DNA is TGTGCCAGCAGCCAAGTACGAGGGGCTAATGAAAAACTGTTTTTT. Variable domain in full (rest from reference TRBV14 and TRBJ1-4): EAGVTQFPSHSVIEKGQTVTLRCDPISGHDNLYWYRRVMGKEIKFLLHFVKESKQDESGMPNNRFLAERTGGTYSTLKVQPAELEDSGVYFCASSQVRGANEKLFFGSGTQLSVL.

The chain recombines TRBV5-1 with TRBJ1-4; no clear D. Deletions cut 1 base from V and 8 bases from J, with 12 bases between. Germline values: CDR1 SGHRS, CDR2 YFSETQ. The CDR3 totals 14 residues. DNA for the CDR3: TGCGCCAGCAGCTTGCAGCGGGGTGTCGAAAAACTGTTTTTT. Translated: CASSLQRGVEKLFF.

The chain carries TRBV28 and TRBJ2-2, with D unresolved. The V gene's germline CDR1 is MDHEN and CDR2 SYDVKM. Trimming pared 9 bases from V and 0 bases from J, leaving 11 bases between. The CDR3 contains 14 residues. The DNA of the CDR3 is TGTGCCAGTACAACACACGCGAACACCGGGGAGCTGTTTTTT. Residues: CASTTHANTGELFF.

The chain has TRBV5-4 and TRBJ2-1; possibly TRBD2 for D (6 bases). CDR1 and CDR2 (germline): SGHNT, YYREEE (reference sequence). Trimming stripped 0 bases from V and 10 bases from J, with 14 bases between. CDR3 length: 14 residues. The CDR3 DNA follows: TGTGCCAGCAGCTTGGAGTGGAGGGGTCGCGAGCAGTTCTTC. Translating gives CASSLEWRGREQFF.

The chain uses TRBV7-3 and TRBJ1-1; D call uncertain. Germline V gene sequence: CDR1 SGHTA, CDR2 FQGTGA. CDR3 length: 13 residues. Trimming took off 1 base at V and 4 bases at J, with 7 bases between the two ends. The CDR3 reads CASSLMGSTEAFF. The CDR3 DNA reads as TGTGCCAGCAGCTTAATGGGGTCCACTGAAGCTTTCTTT.

J is TRBJ2-2 and V is TRBV27; a possible D gene is TRBD2 (5 bases). Germline V gene sequence: CDR1 MNHEY, CDR2 SMNVEV (reference sequence). The CDR3 covers 16 residues. V shed 1 base and J shed 5 bases, with 14 bases lying between them. This chain's CDR3 is CASSLWGTGGTGELFF. The CDR3 DNA reads as TGTGCCAGCAGTTTATGGGGTACTGGCGGGACCGGGGAGCTGTTTTTT.

The chain has TRBV21-1 and TRBJ1-4; TRBD1, the D gene given by the table, was not confirmed from the DNA. TRBV21-1 is listed as a pseudogene. The CDR3 spans 16 residues. Here the CDR3 DNA reads TGTGCCAGCAGCCTACCGGATGGACAGGGTAGTGAAAAACTGTTTTTT. This codes for CASSLPDGQGSEKLFF.

The chain combines TRBV28 with TRBJ1-1; no clear D. V was shortened by 6 bases and J by 1 base, with 12 bases between the two germline ends. The germline gives CDR1 MDHEN, CDR2 SYDVKM. This CDR3 region has 14 residues. The CDR3 bases are TGTGCCAGCAGGGGAACACAAGAGAACACTGAAGCTTTCTTT. As protein: CASRGTQENTEAFF.

The chain has TRBV14 and TRBJ1-1; 8 bases align to TRBD1. The V and J ends lost 6 bases and 4 bases, in that order; junction bases with no gene match: 7. Germline V gene data show CDR1 as SGHDN and CDR2 as FVKESK. The CDR3 is 14 residues long. The CDR3 protein is CASSFGQGATEAFF. The CDR3 bases are TGTGCCAGCAGTTTTGGTCAGGGGGCCACTGAAGCTTTCTTT.

This chain joins TRBV27 and TRBJ2-2, with unresolved D. CDR3 size: 16 residues. Trimming shortened V by 0 bases and J by 6 bases, and 14 bases separated the two germline ends. CDR1 is MNHEY, CDR2 SMNVEV, per germline (reference sequence). CDR3 loop: CASSLSRQALAGELFF. The CDR3 nucleotides are TGTGCCAGCAGTTTATCGAGGCAGGCTCTAGCCGGGGAGCTGTTTTTT.

This clone was seen many times. The chain carries TRBV10-3 and TRBJ2-7, with a possible D match to TRBD1 (5 bases). The germline V and J ends were trimmed by 2 bases and 1 base, with 9 bases remaining between them. Germline V gene lookup returns CDR1 ENHRY and CDR2 SYGVKD. The CDR3 sequence is 14 residues long. DNA of the CDR3: TGTGCCATCAGTGAGGGGTCAGGGTCCTACGAGCAGTACTTC. It translates to CAISEGSGSYEQYF.

This chain joins TRBV7-9 and TRBJ1-2; D unclear. The CDR3 runs 14 residues. Trimming removed 7 bases at V and 8 bases at J, with 20 bases between. The germline V gene encodes CDR1 SEHNR and CDR2 FQNEAQ (reference sequence). CDR3 nucleotides: TGTGCCAGCAATCCCAATTGGTCCCTCGAAGGCTACACCTTC. It codes for CASNPNWSLEGYTF.

This clone is labeled medium-sized. This sequence joins TRBV7-3 and TRBJ2-7, with 8 bases aligning to TRBD2. Looked up from germline, CDR1 is SGHTA and CDR2 is FQGTGA. The CDR3 totals 17 residues. Losses at the gene ends were 0 bases for V and 3 bases for J; bases not matched to a gene: 10. CDR3: CASSLTWTSRFIYEQYF. The CDR3 DNA reads TGTGCCAGCAGCTTAACGTGGACTAGCAGATTCATCTACGAGCAGTACTTC.